One sample yielded the 12 T cell receptor beta chains listed below, sequenced in a study of T cells in Graves' hyperthyroidism and ophthalmopathy. Template material for amplifying TCR beta CDR3 regions consisted of RNA transcripts. Using the HTBI primer set, a first-round RT-PCR was run on the TCR CDR3. MiXCR, run by TCRdb on the multiplex PCR reads, gives a single entry per CDR3 protein. The profile shows 480,000 or so distinct CDR3 sequences, 40% to 50% of them singletons. The sequenced sample consisted of peripheral blood or thyroid tissue (not recorded which). The origin of the receptors is an adult woman with Graves' disease, either hyperthyroidism or ophthalmopathy (not recorded which).

This chain links TRBV2 with TRBJ2-7; D possibly corresponds to TRBD1 (6 bases). The CDR3 is made up of 15 amino acids. Trimming stripped 6 bases from V and 3 bases from J, with 18 bases between. Germline V gene lookup returns CDR1 SNHLY and CDR2 FYNNEI. This chain's CDR3 is CASREDSSFNYEQYF. CDR3 DNA: TGTGCCAGCAGGGAGGACAGCAGCTTTAACTACGAGCAGTACTTC.

This clonotype was picked up many times. The chain recombines TRBV20-1 with TRBJ1-2; 9 bases align to TRBD1. In germline, CDR1 is DFQATT, CDR2 SNEGSKA (reference sequence). This CDR3 is built from 16 residues. Trimming cost V 2 bases and J 4 bases; bases outside gene matches: 11. As DNA, the CDR3 is TGCAGTGCTAGATCTGGGACAGGGCCCAGGGGCTATGGCTACACCTTC. It is translated as CSARSGTGPRGYGYTF.

This clonotype was observed a handful of times. The V call is TRBV12-3 or TRBV12-4, the J call TRBJ2-5, with no clear D. The V end was cut by 4 bases, the J end by 5 bases, with 14 bases between. This CDR3 is 14 amino acids long. The CDR3 reads CASSSPNRWETQYF. For the CDR3, the DNA is TGTGCCAGCAGTTCTCCTAATAGGTGGGAGACCCAGTACTTC.

Ten or more counts support this clonotype. The V call is TRBV5-6, the J call TRBJ1-2; 9 bases align to TRBD1. Germline trimming cut 4 bases from V and 2 bases from J; bases unmatched to any gene: 3. This CDR3 spans 14 amino acids. CDR1 is SGHDT, CDR2 YYEEEE, per germline. CDR3 protein: CASSQGTGNYGYTF. The CDR3 bases are TGTGCCAGCAGCCAGGGGACAGGGAACTATGGCTACACCTTC.

A remark on this clonotype: One junction end disagrees with the germline gene, perhaps due to a read error. The chain joins TRBV7-8 to TRBJ1-1; D not certain. From germline, CDR1 is SGHVS and CDR2 FQNEAQ. The CDR3 totals 15 residues. CDR3 DNA sequence: TGTGCCAGCAGCTTAGTGTGGAACATGAACACTGAAGCCTTCTTT. Protein: CASSLVWNMNTEAFF.

This clonotype was counted only a few times. The CDR3 here is CSAREGTYNEQFF. The CDR3 bases are TGCAGCGCGCGGGAGGGGACCTACAATGAGCAGTTCTTC. J is TRBJ2-1 and V is TRBV29-1; 9 positions match TRBD2. The CDR3 extends over 13 amino acids. With V trimmed by 7 bases and J by 2 bases, 3 bases remained unmatched. Per germline, CDR1 SQVTM and CDR2 ANQGSEA.

The gene calls are TRBV12-3 or TRBV12-4 and TRBJ2-5; 9 bases are a match to TRBD2. There are 14 residues in the CDR3. V was clipped by 7 bases and J by 2 bases; unmatched bases: 5. CDR3 in DNA: TGTGCCAGCACCCCGACTAGCGGTCAAGAGACCCAGTACTTC. Translated: CASTPTSGQETQYF.

In its sample, this clonotype was seen many times. V and J are TRBV5-5 and TRBJ1-3; D ambiguous. Germline CDR1 SGHKS, CDR2 YYEKEE (reference sequence). The CDR3 loop spans 15 amino acids. V was trimmed by 4 bases and J by 0 bases, leaving 11 bases between them. The CDR3 sequence is CASSLTGVSGNTIYF. The CDR3 nucleotides read TGTGCCAGCAGCCTGACCGGGGTCTCTGGAAACACCATATATTTT.

This clonotype was recorded at least ten times. The chain has TRBV15 and TRBJ1-5, with 7 positions matching TRBD1. This CDR3 spans 18 amino acids. CDR1 and CDR2 from the germline V gene are LNHNV and YYDKDF (reference sequence). The junction had 14 bases not matched to a gene; V was cut back by 3 bases and J by 3 bases. The CDR3 coding sequence is TGTGCCACCAGCAGTTTTCTCCGGGACAGCAACTCCAATCAGCCCCAGCATTTT. Its translation is CATSSFLRDSNSNQPQHF.

In its sample, this clonotype was seen many times. CDR3 nucleotide sequence: TGTGCCAGCAGTTTCATGGGAACTGAAGCTTTCTTT. It yields the protein CASSFMGTEAFF. The chain has TRBV27 and TRBJ1-1; no clear D. Looked up from germline, CDR1 is MNHEY and CDR2 is SMNVEV (reference sequence). There are 12 residues in the CDR3. Trimming took 3 bases from V and 5 from J, leaving 7 bases between them.

The V gene is TRBV5-1, the J gene TRBJ2-7; D is unclear. The V end lost 0 bases, the J end lost 2 bases, and 9 bases lay between the germline ends. The CDR3 has 14 residues. CDR1 and CDR2 from the germline V gene are SGHRS and YFSETQ. The CDR3 sequence is CASSLGHTAYEQYF. CDR3 coding DNA: TGCGCCAGCAGCTTGGGGCACACGGCCTACGAGCAGTACTTC.

This clonotype has at least ten counts. The chain has TRBV10-3 and TRBJ2-5; D remains ambiguous. Germline V gene data show CDR1 as ENHRY and CDR2 as SYGVKD. The germline V and J ends were trimmed by 4 bases and 5 bases, with 17 bases remaining between them. The CDR3 runs 15 residues. CDR3 sequence reads: CAISAGKPPRETQYF. CDR3 in DNA: TGTGCCATCAGTGCAGGAAAACCTCCAAGGGAGACCCAGTACTTC.